One and the same sample provided the 27 T cell receptor beta chains below, sequenced in a study of blood T cell repertoires in COVID-19 (dated by TCRdb to 2020 to 2021). Library construction relied on the immunoSEQ multiplex PCR assay. TCRdb provides this immuneACCESS table in a form limited to in-frame rearrangements. Some clones are lacking; in checked studies, under half of them reflect an unresolved V gene, and why the rest are absent is not known. The sample table holds over 85,000 clones, of which approximately 86% were seen once. The ten most abundant clones make up around 19% of the sample. Input material: peripheral blood. These receptors were obtained from a woman older than 75 with acute or convalescent COVID-19.

The sample holds one count of this clone. The chain recombines TRBV5-1 with TRBJ2-3; TRBD2 aligns across 10 bases. Per the germline V gene, CDR1 is SGHRS and CDR2 is YFSETQ. Germline trimming cut 0 bases from V and 3 bases from J; bases unmatched to any gene: 4. CDR3 size: 16 residues. The CDR3 is CASSLASGGGTDTQYF. The CDR3 DNA reads as TGCGCCAGCAGCTTGGCTAGCGGGGGAGGGACAGATACGCAGTATTTT.

J is TRBJ1-3 and V is TRBV2; D is undetermined. Deletions cut 6 bases from V and 0 bases from J, with 12 bases between. CDR1 is SNHLY, CDR2 FYNNEI, per germline. This CDR3 comprises 15 residues. The CDR3 loop reads CASSDASGSGNTIYF. CDR3 nucleotide sequence: TGTGCCAGCAGCGATGCCTCAGGCTCTGGAAACACCATATATTTT.

This clone was found once. The genes are TRBV11-3 and TRBJ2-3; 10 nucleotides line up with TRBD1. CDR3 length: 15 amino acids. Germline CDR1 SGHNT, CDR2 YENEEA. Trimming at V came to 1 base and at J to 4 bases, leaving 2 bases not matched to a gene. The CDR3 DNA follows: TGTGCCAGCAGCTTAGGGGACAGGGGTTCAGATACGCAGTATTTT. This codes for CASSLGDRGSDTQYF.

The chain carries TRBV20-1 and TRBJ1-5; TRBD1 aligns across 11 bases. Germline trimming cut 3 bases from V and 6 bases from J; bases unmatched to any gene: 4. Germline V lookup: CDR1 DFQATT, CDR2 SNEGSKA (reference sequence). This CDR3 comprises 14 residues. This CDR3 reads CSASGQGAGQPQHF. DNA of the CDR3: TGCAGTGCTAGTGGACAGGGGGCGGGTCAGCCCCAGCATTTT.

This rearrangement joins TRBV19 to TRBJ2-1; TRBD2 matches at 10 bases. This CDR3 has 22 residues. In germline, CDR1 is LNHDA, CDR2 SQIVND (reference sequence). J lost 9 bases, V lost 3 bases, and 29 bases had no gene match. The CDR3 region has the DNA TGTGCCAGTAGTATTGTTGGGCCCGCGCTGGCTAGCGGGGGAACCCAAGCAGGTGAGCAGTTCTTC. This sequence encodes CASSIVGPALASGGTQAGEQFF.

CDR3 nucleotide sequence: TGCGCCAGCAGCCTCGGAGGGAATAGCAATCAGCCCCAGCATTTT. Its protein is CASSLGGNSNQPQHF. This sequence joins TRBV4-1 and TRBJ1-5; D is unresolved. Deletions cut 4 bases from V and 0 bases from J, with 10 bases between. Per the germline V gene, CDR1 is MGHRA and CDR2 is YSYEKL. The CDR3 is 15 amino acids.

The V gene is TRBV28, the J gene TRBJ1-5; D is ambiguous. Trimming cost V 7 bases and J 6 bases, with 10 bases left between them. This CDR3 is built from 12 residues. Germline values: CDR1 MDHEN, CDR2 SYDVKM. The CDR3 nucleotides read TGTGCCAGCACTATGACAAGTCAGCCCCAGCATTTT. Its translation is CASTMTSQPQHF.

The chain uses TRBV5-1 and TRBJ2-5, with 11 bases lining up with TRBD2. Germline trimming cut 7 bases from V and 4 bases from J; bases unmatched to any gene: 6. The germline CDR1 and CDR2 sequences are SGHRS and YFSETQ. This CDR3 has 14 residues. Written as DNA, the CDR3 is TGCGCCAGCCATAGCGGGGGGGCGGGAGAGACCCAGTACTTC. Its translation: CASHSGGAGETQYF.

The rearrangement uses TRBV19 and TRBJ1-2; 9 bases are shared with TRBD1. J was trimmed by 0 bases and V by 4 bases; bases with no gene match: 3. This CDR3 region has 15 residues. The germline CDR1 and CDR2 sequences are LNHDA and SQIVND (reference sequence). This CDR3 reads CASSRRQGANYGYTF. CDR3 DNA sequence: TGTGCCAGTAGTAGGAGACAGGGGGCTAACTATGGCTACACCTTC.

The V call is TRBV7-8, the J call TRBJ1-2; 10 bases fit TRBD1. This CDR3 spans 16 amino acids. The V segment lost 3 bases and the J segment 2 bases; nucleotides outside the gene matches: 6. Germline V CDR1 and CDR2: SGHVS, FQNEAQ. This CDR3 is CASSFKGQGDNYGYTF. Here the CDR3 DNA reads TGTGCCAGCAGCTTCAAAGGACAGGGGGACAACTATGGCTACACCTTC.

With respect to this clone: Different DNA sequences within this sample yield the same CDR3. This sequence joins TRBV7-9 and TRBJ2-3; no reliable D call. Germline V gives CDR1 SEHNR, CDR2 FQNEAQ (reference sequence). The CDR3 length is 13 residues. Deletions cut 4 bases from V and 8 bases from J, with 13 bases between. CDR3 region: CASSSRGPGTQYF. CDR3 in DNA: TGTGCCAGCAGCTCCCGCGGCCCGGGTACGCAGTATTTT.

The chain combines TRBV6-2 or TRBV6-3 with TRBJ1-1; TRBD1 agrees at 10 bases. The V gene end was trimmed by 6 bases and the J gene end by 0 bases; junction bases not matched to a gene: 10. The CDR3 extends over 17 amino acids. CDR1 and CDR2 (germline): MNHEY, SVGEGT. CDR3 sequence: CASSSPTGGAVNTEAFF. CDR3 in DNA: TGTGCCAGCAGCTCGCCGACAGGGGGCGCGGTGAACACTGAAGCTTTCTTT.

In this sample, this clone turned up once. The chain recombines TRBV27 with TRBJ2-5; 11 nucleotides agree with TRBD2. V gave up 0 bases and J gave up 5 bases; unmatched junction bases: 5. This CDR3 is built from 16 residues. The germline CDR1 and CDR2 sequences are MNHEY and SMNVEV (reference sequence). This chain's CDR3 is CASSLSSGGAVETQYF. In nucleotides, the CDR3 is TGTGCCAGCAGTTTATCTAGCGGGGGGGCCGTGGAGACCCAGTACTTC.

The gene calls are TRBV21-1 and TRBJ1-5. TRBV21-1 is annotated as a pseudogene. The CDR3 contains 17 residues. CDR3 protein: CASSSSAMGGNGQPQHF. CDR3 in DNA: TGTGCCAGCAGCAGCAGCGCTATGGGAGGGAACGGTCAGCCCCAGCATTTT.

The rearrangement uses TRBV19 and TRBJ2-3; D is undetermined. In germline, CDR1 is LNHDA, CDR2 SQIVND (reference sequence). CDR3 length equals 13 residues. Trimming shortened V by 11 bases and J by 0 bases, and 12 bases separated the two germline ends. In DNA, the CDR3 is TGTGCCGATAGAGCTCCTAGCACAGATACGCAGTATTTT. Its translation is CADRAPSTDTQYF.

The chain is built from TRBV7-2 and TRBJ2-1; 12 nucleotides align to TRBD1. Germline V CDR1 and CDR2: SGHTA, FQGNSA. The CDR3 is 18 amino acids. After removal of 3 bases from V and 2 bases from J, the junction contained 8 bases not matched to a gene. CDR3: CASSFRPGTGGAYNEQFF. The CDR3 DNA sequence: TGTGCCAGCAGCTTCCGTCCCGGGACAGGGGGCGCCTACAATGAGCAGTTCTTC.

The chain uses TRBV29-1 and TRBJ2-1; 8 nucleotides agree with TRBD2. The CDR3 is 17 residues long. After removal of 2 bases from V and 7 bases from J, the junction contained 16 bases not matched to a gene. Germline-derived CDR1 and CDR2 are SQVTM and ANQGSEA. CDR3 region: CSVEMAGGPFNANEQFF. CDR3 bases: TGCAGCGTTGAAATGGCGGGGGGCCCTTTTAACGCGAATGAGCAGTTCTTC.

The genes are TRBV7-9 and TRBJ1-2; D might be TRBD1 (5 bases). CDR3 length equals 14 residues. Germline values: CDR1 SEHNR, CDR2 FQNEAQ (reference sequence). Trimming removed 5 bases at V and 2 bases at J, with 12 bases between. CDR3 amino acids: CASSPRGVNYGYTF. The DNA of the CDR3 is TGTGCCAGCAGCCCCCGGGGGGTGAACTATGGCTACACCTTC.

The CDR3 loop is CASSPQGGLGYTF. The DNA of the CDR3 is TGTGCCAGCAGTCCCCAGGGAGGGCTCGGCTACACCTTC. The chain employs TRBV12-3 or TRBV12-4 and TRBJ1-2; weak D call: TRBD1 (5 bases). The CDR3 loop spans 13 amino acids. Trimming shortened V by 5 bases and J by 8 bases, and 15 bases separated the two germline ends.

This chain connects TRBV13 to TRBJ1-1; perhaps TRBD1 as D (5 bases). Germline V lookup: CDR1 PRHDT, CDR2 FYEKMQ (reference sequence). The CDR3 is 12 amino acids. The V end was cut by 7 bases, the J end by 8 bases, with 14 bases between. The CDR3 loop reads CASTRRKGEAFF. Here the CDR3 DNA reads TGTGCCAGCACCCGTCGTAAGGGGGAAGCTTTCTTT.

This clone was seen only a few times. The V gene is TRBV6-5, the J gene TRBJ1-1; 9 positions match TRBD1. Germline assignment: CDR1 MNHEY and CDR2 SVGAGI. The CDR3 contains 11 residues. Trimming took 7 bases from V and 11 from J; bases not matched to a gene: 5. In nucleotides, the CDR3 is TGTGCCAGCACCCACAGGGGGCTGGCTTTCTTT. Encoded protein: CASTHRGLAFF.

The rearrangement links TRBV5-1 to TRBJ2-7; TRBD2 might be the D (6 bases). V lost 4 bases and J lost 3, with 14 bases in between. Looked up from germline, CDR1 is SGHRS and CDR2 is YFSETQ. The CDR3 is 14 amino acids. The CDR3 sequence: CASSPTSTNYEQYF. In nucleotides, the CDR3 is TGCGCCAGCAGCCCTACTAGCACCAACTACGAGCAGTACTTC.

The gene calls are TRBV9 and TRBJ1-2, with 7 bases aligning to TRBD1. The germline V gene has CDR1 SGDLS and CDR2 YYNGEE. This CDR3 is 14 amino acids long. V trimming: 2 bases; J trimming: 5 bases; junction bases outside the gene matches: 6. CDR3 region: CASSVGSGQYGYTF. The CDR3 region has the DNA TGTGCCAGCAGCGTCGGATCGGGACAGTATGGCTACACCTTC.

The rearrangement joins TRBV27 to TRBJ1-2; TRBD1 matches at 9 bases. The CDR3 is 13 amino acids. In germline, CDR1 is MNHEY, CDR2 SMNVEV (reference sequence). V gave up 5 bases and J gave up 7 bases; unmatched junction bases: 5. CDR3 DNA: TGTGCCAGCAGTACCTACAGGGGGCTTGGCTACACCTTC. As protein: CASSTYRGLGYTF.

This rearrangement joins TRBV25-1 to TRBJ1-2; the D gene is possibly TRBD1 (5 bases). V lost 1 base, J lost 4 bases, and 10 bases lay in between. The CDR3 is 14 residues long. Germline CDR1 MGHDK, CDR2 SYGVNS. CDR3 sequence (DNA): TGTGCCAGCAGTGAATCGGGGCGGGGCTATGGCTACACCTTC. Protein product: CASSESGRGYGYTF.

This chain uses TRBV3-1 (or the pseudogene TRBV3-2) with TRBJ1-1; weak D call: TRBD1 (5 bases). This CDR3 comprises 14 residues. Germline loops: CDR1 LGHDT, CDR2 YNNKEL (reference sequence). Deletions cut 5 bases from V and 3 bases from J, with 13 bases between. The CDR3 region has the DNA TGTGCCAGCAGCAAAAGGGGTCGGGACACTGAAGCTTTCTTT. Protein: CASSKRGRDTEAFF.

CDR3 amino acids: CASGSTSGTEAFF. The CDR3 DNA follows: TGCGCCAGCGGATCTACCTCAGGCACTGAAGCTTTCTTT. The J gene is TRBJ1-1, the V gene TRBV5-1; no firm D call. The CDR3 is 13 amino acids. Germline CDR1 SGHRS, CDR2 YFSETQ. The V end was cut by 7 bases, the J end by 4 bases, with 14 bases between.